This TCR beta chain was recovered during a study of cytomegalovirus exposure and HLA in healthy donors. Researchers ran the PCR with 60 Vbeta and 13 Jbeta primers. Using immunoSEQ multiplex PCR, the repertoire was profiled, and TCRdb retains in-frame clones only, with some absent. The sample yields fewer than 150,000 clones, of which the top ten take up roughly 2.6%. The TCR originated in a man in his forties or fifties in good health and CMV-seronegative. Sequencing was carried out using PBMCs.

The DNA of the CDR3 is TGTGCCAGCAGCGTAGCTGGCCAGTTTAATGAGCAGTTCTTC. As protein: CASSVAGQFNEQFF. The chain recombines TRBV9 with TRBJ2-1; the D is unclear. Germline CDR1 and CDR2: SGDLS and YYNGEE. Trimming shortened V by 0 bases and J by 7 bases, and 11 bases separated the two germline ends. The CDR3 loop spans 14 amino acids.